This TCR beta chain was profiled in a study of graft-versus-host responses after intestinal transplantation. CDR1 is LNHDA and CDR2 is SQIVND in the germline V gene (reference sequence). This CDR3 comprises 14 residues. Trimming stripped 3 bases from V and 7 bases from J, with 15 bases between. TCRdb's table, derived via immunoSEQ multiplex PCR, lists solely in-frame clones and lacks some. The data contain tens of thousands of clones, roughly 90% of them singletons. To note about this clone: Its antigen remains unknown.

The receptor comes from a human donor who received an intestinal transplant. This chain links TRBV19 with TRBJ1-1; D is unresolved. The sequencing here drew on unstimulated CD8+ T cells sorted from spleen or lymph node cells, taken before intestinal transplant. The CDR3 sequence is CASSIHYSGYEAFF. The CDR3 DNA is TGTGCCAGTAGTATCCACTACAGCGGGTATGAAGCTTTCTTT. The whole variable domain, filled in from reference TRBV19 and TRBJ1-1, reads DGGITQSPKYLFRKEGQNVTLSCEQNLNHDAMYWYRQDPGQGLRLIYYSQIVNDFQKGDIAEGYSVSREKKESFPLTVTSAQKNPTAFYLCASSIHYSGYEAFFGQGTRLTVV.